This TCR beta chain was observed in a study of breast tumors, draining lymph nodes, adjacent tissues. Study conclusions and caveats: Tumors had less TCR diversity than lymph nodes, more than nontumor tissue.

TCRdb re-called the multiplex PCR reads with MiXCR, one entry per CDR3 protein. The data show 290,000 or so distinct CDR3 sequences, under 35% seen once. Axillary draining lymph nodes of breast cancer patients supplied the node samples. The CDR3 extends over 15 amino acids. The germline CDR1 and CDR2 sequences are SEHNR and FQNEAQ (reference sequence). As concerns this clonotype: Its target is not known. This may come from a read error, since a much larger clone is one base off.

This rearrangement joins TRBV7-9 to TRBJ2-7, with D perhaps matching TRBD2 (6 bases). The source material was axillary lymph node tissue. The source of this sequence is a female donor with breast cancer. Some clones in this sample may be carry-over from other donors' samples. CDR3 DNA sequence: TGTGCCAGCAGCTTCGCGGGGTCCCCCTACTACGAGCAGCACTTC. This sequence encodes CASSFAGSPYYEQHF.